Below are 25 T cell receptor beta chains sequenced from a single sample in a study of T cell changes during pregnancy in multiple sclerosis. The protocol was immunoSEQ multiplex PCR, while the TCRdb copy is restricted to in-frame clones and leaves out a portion. The table records some 54,000 clones, 90% to 95% of them present only once. The specimen was CD8+ T cells from peripheral blood mononuclear cells, collected in the third trimester of pregnancy. The receptors here all came from a female donor with multiple sclerosis, enrolled in a pregnancy study.

The chain is built from TRBV5-4 and TRBJ2-7, with 7 bases that match TRBD2. The V gene's germline CDR1 is SGHNT and CDR2 YYREEE (reference sequence). The ends lost 2 bases at V and 5 bases at J; junction bases unmatched: 7. This CDR3 has 14 amino acids. This CDR3 is CASSFTREAHEQYF. The CDR3 DNA follows: TGTGCCAGCAGCTTTACACGGGAGGCCCACGAGCAGTACTTC.

V usage is TRBV5-6 and J usage is TRBJ1-2, with 7 bases identical to TRBD1. The CDR3 runs 13 residues. Germline V gives CDR1 SGHDT, CDR2 YYEEEE. V dropped 5 bases and J dropped 2; count of bases not matched to a gene: 3. The CDR3 region has the DNA TGTGCCAGCAGAGGACAGGAGAACTATGGCTACACCTTC. Its protein product is CASRGQENYGYTF.

This rearrangement joins TRBV7-6 to TRBJ2-7; 10 nucleotides line up with TRBD2. Germline assignment: CDR1 SGHVS and CDR2 FNYEAQ. The CDR3 runs 16 residues. Trimming removed 5 bases from V and 0 bases from J; junction bases left unmatched: 7. The CDR3 DNA reads as TGTGCCAGCAGCCTCCAAGCGGGGGGGAGCTCCTACGAGCAGTACTTC. Translating gives CASSLQAGGSSYEQYF.

The chain's CDR3 is CASSHGTGGSNEKLFF. The CDR3 DNA reads TGTGCCAGCAGCCATGGAACAGGGGGCTCTAATGAAAAACTGTTTTTT. This chain uses TRBV4-2 with TRBJ1-4, with 9 bases that match TRBD1. CDR1 is LGHNA, CDR2 YNFKEQ, per germline. The CDR3 is 16 residues long. The V and J ends lost 3 bases and 3 bases, in that order; junction bases with no gene match: 5.

CDR3 sequence: CASSLIISSGEQYF. CDR3 nucleotides: TGTGCCAGCAGCTTAATAATTTCTTCGGGGGAGCAGTACTTC. This chain uses TRBV7-8 with TRBJ2-7, with D possibly matching TRBD2 (5 bases). The CDR3 covers 14 residues. Trimming removed 2 bases at V and 7 bases at J, with 15 bases between. Per the germline V gene, CDR1 is SGHVS and CDR2 is FQNEAQ.

The genes are TRBV4-1 and TRBJ1-1, with D perhaps matching TRBD1 (6 bases). Germline loops: CDR1 MGHRA, CDR2 YSYEKL. The CDR3 has 16 amino acids. V was trimmed by 0 bases and J by 3 bases, leaving 14 bases between them. The CDR3 nucleotides are TGCGCCAGCAGCCAAGATGGAGAGGGGGTGGACACTGAAGCTTTCTTT. This codes for CASSQDGEGVDTEAFF.

This clone was observed a handful of times. The V and J genes are TRBV6-4 and TRBJ2-5; 7 positions match TRBD2. The CDR3 is made up of 15 amino acids. With V trimmed by 0 bases and J by 5 bases, 6 bases remained unmatched. From germline, CDR1 is MRHNA and CDR2 SNTAGT. The CDR3 spells CASSDSAGALETQYF. DNA for the CDR3: TGTGCCAGCAGTGACTCCGCGGGAGCTTTGGAGACCCAGTACTTC.

The chain couples TRBV6-6 to TRBJ1-5, with unresolved D. The CDR3 totals 13 residues. V lost 8 bases and J 5 bases, leaving 13 bases between the germline ends. CDR1 is MNHNY and CDR2 is SVGAGI in the germline V gene (reference sequence). The CDR3 coding sequence is TGTGCCAGCGACCCTTACCGGGATCAGCCCCAGCATTTT. Its translation: CASDPYRDQPQHF.

As for this clone: A read error is likely here: a far larger clone is one base away. The gene calls are TRBV6-4 and TRBJ2-1; no clear D. Trimming took off 4 bases at V and 0 bases at J, with 10 bases between the two ends. The CDR3 runs 15 residues. From germline, CDR1 is MRHNA and CDR2 SNTAGT. The CDR3 protein is CASSGGPDSYNEQFF. The CDR3 coding sequence is TGTGCCAGCAGTGGCGGCCCGGACTCCTACAATGAGCAGTTCTTC.

The chain joins TRBV5-1 to TRBJ1-4, with D uncertain. Trimming took off 0 bases at V and 7 bases at J, with 7 bases between the two ends. The CDR3 runs 13 residues. Looked up from germline, CDR1 is SGHRS and CDR2 is YFSETQ. DNA of the CDR3: TGCGCCAGCAGCTTGGATTTGGCTGAAAAACTGTTTTTT. It is translated as CASSLDLAEKLFF. The full variable domain, in which reference TRBV5-1 and TRBJ1-4 provide the parts outside the CDR3, is KAGVTQTPRYLIKTRGQQVTLSCSPISGHRSVSWYQQTPGQGLQFLFEYFSETQRNKGNFPGRFSGRQFSNSRSEMNVSTLELGDSALYLCASSLDLAEKLFFGSGTQLSVL.

The chain combines TRBV30 with TRBJ1-1; D may be TRBD1 (5 bases). This CDR3 comprises 13 residues. Trimming left V 3 bases short and J 0 bases short, with 8 bases between. Germline V gene lookup returns CDR1 GTSNPN and CDR2 SVGIG (reference sequence). This CDR3 reads CAWRDKMNTEAFF. Written as DNA, the CDR3 is TGTGCCTGGAGGGACAAAATGAACACTGAAGCTTTCTTT.

This clone showed up just a few times. V gene TRBV6-1 combines with J gene TRBJ1-1, with D possibly matching TRBD1 (5 bases). The CDR3 totals 13 residues. The V end was cut by 7 bases, the J end by 4 bases, with 13 bases between. Germline values: CDR1 MNHNS, CDR2 SASEGT. CDR3 sequence reads: CASIRGGATEAFF. The CDR3 DNA reads as TGTGCCAGCATCAGAGGAGGGGCCACTGAAGCTTTCTTT.

V gene TRBV19 combines with J gene TRBJ2-3; weak D call: TRBD1 (6 bases). V lost 3 bases and J 1 base, leaving 14 bases between the germline ends. Germline CDR1 and CDR2: LNHDA and SQIVND (reference sequence). The CDR3 extends over 16 amino acids. CDR3 in DNA: TGTGCCAGTAGTATTTTTTGGACAGATGGCACAGATACGCAGTATTTT. Amino acid sequence: CASSIFWTDGTDTQYF.

On this clone: Germline is not matched at one junction end, which may reflect a read error. This chain links TRBV9 with TRBJ1-2; tentative D call: TRBD1 (6 bases). This CDR3 contains 15 residues. Germline CDR1 and CDR2: SGDLS and YYNGEE. CDR3 coding DNA: TGTGCCAGCAGCGTAGAAGGGGGACCAGGTTATGGCCACACCTTC. Amino acids: CASSVEGGPGYGHTF.

This chain uses TRBV7-9 with TRBJ2-5; 9 bases are a match to TRBD2. The trim removed 5 bases at V and 5 bases at J, leaving 6 bases unmatched. The CDR3 has 14 residues. Looked up from germline, CDR1 is SEHNR and CDR2 is FQNEAQ (reference sequence). CDR3 in amino acids: CASSRRTSVETQYF. The CDR3 DNA sequence: TGTGCCAGCAGCAGACGGACTAGCGTCGAGACCCAGTACTTC.

The V call is TRBV27, the J call TRBJ2-3; 13 bases map to TRBD2. Germline CDR1 MNHEY, CDR2 SMNVEV (reference sequence). Losses at the gene ends were 6 bases for V and 4 bases for J; bases not matched to a gene: 1. The CDR3 length is 14 residues. CDR3 amino acids: CASRLAGGPDTQYF. The CDR3 coding sequence is TGTGCCAGCAGACTAGCGGGAGGGCCAGATACGCAGTATTTT.

This clone was picked up one time. This rearrangement joins TRBV19 to TRBJ2-7; D is undetermined. CDR3 size: 14 residues. V was shortened by 0 bases and J by 2 bases, with 8 bases between the two germline ends. Germline V gene data show CDR1 as LNHDA and CDR2 as SQIVND (reference sequence). The CDR3 DNA sequence: TGTGCCAGTAGTATAGAATCAGGTACCTACGAGCAGTACTTC. It specifies CASSIESGTYEQYF.

The J gene is TRBJ1-1, the V gene TRBV21-1; whether TRBD1, the table's D call, matches the DNA was not checked. TRBV21-1 counts as a pseudogene. This CDR3 is 16 amino acids long. CDR3 loop: CASSIGQGLVDTEAFF. The CDR3 nucleotides read TGTGCCAGCAGCATAGGACAGGGACTTGTCGACACTGAAGCTTTCTTT.

This clone has only a few counts. J is TRBJ1-1 and V is TRBV10-1; D is possibly TRBD1 (6 bases). The germline V gene encodes CDR1 WNHNN and CDR2 SYGVQD (reference sequence). Trimming stripped 1 base from V and 5 bases from J, with 11 bases between. This CDR3 spans 14 amino acids. The CDR3 reads CASSEYGGATEAFF. The DNA for the CDR3 is TGCGCCAGCAGTGAGTACGGGGGGGCGACTGAAGCTTTCTTT.

Regarding this clone: One end of the junction is discordant with germline, which a read error may explain. The CDR3 DNA is TGTGCTAGCAGCCGAATAGCGGGAGGGGCTGAGACCCAGTACTTC. This sequence encodes CASSRIAGGAETQYF. The rearrangement links TRBV7-7 to TRBJ2-5, with 11 bases lining up with TRBD2. Germline CDR1 and CDR2: SSHAT and FNYEAQ (reference sequence). CDR3 length: 15 residues.

V is TRBV28 and J is TRBJ2-4, with a tentative D call TRBD1 (6 bases). The germline V gene encodes CDR1 MDHEN and CDR2 SYDVKM. The CDR3 extends over 14 amino acids. The germline V and J ends were trimmed by 6 bases and 7 bases, with 16 bases remaining between them. The CDR3 nucleotides read TGTGCCAGCAGGGTACAGGGATGGGTGAACATTCAGTACTTC. Protein sequence: CASRVQGWVNIQYF.

The rearrangement joins TRBV19 to TRBJ2-5, with a tentative D call TRBD1 (6 bases). Per germline, CDR1 LNHDA and CDR2 SQIVND (reference sequence). This CDR3 contains 14 residues. Trimming left V 7 bases short and J 2 bases short, with 14 bases between. Here the CDR3 reads CASKGHIEQETQYF. The CDR3 DNA reads TGTGCCAGTAAGGGACACATCGAACAAGAGACCCAGTACTTC.

V usage is TRBV27 and J usage is TRBJ1-4; 12 bases align to TRBD1. Trimming at V came to 2 bases and at J to 3 bases, leaving 7 bases not matched to a gene. The CDR3 loop spans 18 amino acids. Germline values: CDR1 MNHEY, CDR2 SMNVEV (reference sequence). This chain's CDR3 is CASSLIPGQGAANEKLFF. The DNA of the CDR3 is TGTGCCAGCAGTTTAATTCCGGGACAGGGGGCGGCTAATGAAAAACTGTTTTTT.

This clone was counted once. The chain uses TRBV9 and TRBJ2-3; D is undetermined. The V gene's germline CDR1 is SGDLS and CDR2 YYNGEE. V was pared by 0 bases and J by 4 bases, with 12 bases between. This CDR3 is 15 amino acids long. CDR3 sequence: CASSVDGFGPDTQYF. The CDR3 nucleotides read TGTGCCAGCAGCGTAGACGGGTTTGGCCCAGATACGCAGTATTTT.

V and J are TRBV7-9 and TRBJ2-7; TRBD1 matches 11 bases. V was clipped by 4 bases and J by 6 bases; unmatched bases: 5. This CDR3 is built from 14 residues. Germline lookup yields CDR1 SEHNR and CDR2 FQNEAQ (reference sequence). DNA for the CDR3: TGTGCCAGCAGCTCTCGGACAGGGGGCCTCGAGCAGTACTTC. Amino acids: CASSSRTGGLEQYF.